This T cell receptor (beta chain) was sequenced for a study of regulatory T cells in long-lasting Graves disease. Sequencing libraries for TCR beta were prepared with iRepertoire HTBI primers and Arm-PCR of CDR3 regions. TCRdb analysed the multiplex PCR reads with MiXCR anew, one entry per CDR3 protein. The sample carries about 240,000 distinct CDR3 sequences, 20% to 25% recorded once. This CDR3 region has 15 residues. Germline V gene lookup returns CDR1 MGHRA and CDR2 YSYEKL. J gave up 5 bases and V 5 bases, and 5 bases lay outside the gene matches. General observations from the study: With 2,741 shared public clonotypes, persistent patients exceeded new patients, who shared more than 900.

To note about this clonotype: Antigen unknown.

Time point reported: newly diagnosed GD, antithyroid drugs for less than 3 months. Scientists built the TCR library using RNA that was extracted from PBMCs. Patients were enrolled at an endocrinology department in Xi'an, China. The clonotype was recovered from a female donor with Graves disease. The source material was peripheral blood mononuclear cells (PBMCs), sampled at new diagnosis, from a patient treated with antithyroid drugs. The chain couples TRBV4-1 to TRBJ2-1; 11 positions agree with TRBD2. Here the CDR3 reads CASSKLAGANNEQFF. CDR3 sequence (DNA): TGCGCCAGCAGCAAACTAGCGGGGGCCAACAATGAGCAGTTCTTC.